This T cell receptor beta chain came from a study of Graves' ophthalmopathy and Graves' hyperthyroidism. The CDR3 totals 15 residues. V was cut by 7 bases and J by 0 bases, with 13 bases left in between. Broader study findings: In blood, most expanded thyroid clonotypes above 0.001 frequency were also detected. With about 71% sensitivity and roughly 72% specificity, the model predicted ophthalmopathy progression.

From RNA, the CDR3 regions of TCR beta chains were amplified and sequenced. The first-round RT-PCR employed HTBI primers together with the Qiagen OneStep RT-PCR kit. A multiplex PCR was then performed as the second round. TCRdb re-analysed the multiplex PCR reads in MiXCR, keeping a single row per CDR3 protein. The data hold 450,000 to 600,000 distinct CDR3 sequences, with under 45% observed a single time. In this sample, this clonotype turned up a few times. Its antigen is not known. Sample: peripheral blood or thyroid tissue (not recorded which). V gene TRBV12-3 or TRBV12-4 combines with J gene TRBJ1-3; D not certain. The source of this sequence is an adult man with Graves' hyperthyroidism. The CDR3 bases are TGTGCCAGCACTCTCCCTTTGTACTCTGGAAACACCATATATTTT. Residues: CASTLPLYSGNTIYF.